This T cell receptor (beta chain) was recovered during a study of blood T cell repertoires in COVID-19. Overall study: The United States, Italy and Spain provided the acute and convalescent COVID-19 samples. T cells, B-cell-depleted T cells, or PBMCs supplied cDNA or gDNA.

Original processing notes: Cell counts per sample came from amplifying reference gene primers. Assay used: immunoSEQ multiplex PCR; TCRdb lists only in-frame clones, some missing. V, J and clone size reflect that table, while D and trimming were determined from the DNA. The sample carries about 190,000 clones, approximately 86% recorded once. CDR1 is SGHRS, CDR2 YFSETQ, per germline. CDR3 length: 16 residues. With V trimmed by 2 bases and J by 7 bases, 12 bases remained unmatched. The clonotype comes from a man in his sixties or seventies with active or convalescent COVID-19. The material sequenced was peripheral blood. The genes are TRBV5-1 and TRBJ2-1; 7 bases are a match to TRBD1. This CDR3 reads CASSLGPGQLRNEQFF. The CDR3 region has the DNA TGCGCCAGCAGCTTAGGGCCGGGACAGCTTAGGAATGAGCAGTTCTTC.